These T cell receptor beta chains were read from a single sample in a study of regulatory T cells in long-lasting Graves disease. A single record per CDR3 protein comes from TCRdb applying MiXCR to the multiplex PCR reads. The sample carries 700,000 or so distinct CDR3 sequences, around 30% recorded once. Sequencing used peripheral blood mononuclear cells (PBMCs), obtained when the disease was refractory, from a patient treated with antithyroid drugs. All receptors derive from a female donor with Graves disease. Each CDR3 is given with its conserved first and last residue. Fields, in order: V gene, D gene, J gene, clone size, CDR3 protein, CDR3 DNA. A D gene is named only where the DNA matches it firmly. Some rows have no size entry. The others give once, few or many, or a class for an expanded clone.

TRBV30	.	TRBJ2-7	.	CAYGRGSEQYF	TGTGCCTACGGTCGGGGCTCCGAGCAGTACTTC
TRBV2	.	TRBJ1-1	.	CASSEVREDIEAFF	TGTGCCAGCAGTGAAGTCAGGGAGGACATTGAAGCTTTCTTT
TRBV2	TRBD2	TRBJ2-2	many	CALGLGETGELFF	TGTGCCCTTGGACTAGGGGAGACCGGGGAGCTGTTTTTT
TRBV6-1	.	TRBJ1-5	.	CASSTGPLRAQHF	TGTGCCAGCAGCACAGGGCCGCTTCGGGCCCAGCATTTT
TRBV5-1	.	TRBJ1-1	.	CASSITFGPNTEAFF	TGCGCCAGCAGCATTACATTTGGACCGAACACTGAAGCTTTCTTT
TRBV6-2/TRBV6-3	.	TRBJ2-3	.	CASSPIVVAITDTQYF	TGTGCCAGCAGTCCTATTGTGGTAGCGATCACAGATACGCAGTATTTT
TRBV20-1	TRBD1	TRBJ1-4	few	CSASPLYRGGYEKLFF	TGCAGTGCTAGTCCTCTCTACAGGGGGGGGTACGAAAAACTGTTTTTT
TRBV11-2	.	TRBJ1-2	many	CASSLGTEFNYGYTF	TGTGCCAGCAGCTTAGGGACAGAGTTTAACTATGGCTACACCTTC
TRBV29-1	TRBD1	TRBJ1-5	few	CSVEGTGVGQPQHF	TGCAGCGTTGAGGGGACAGGGGTTGGTCAGCCCCAGCATTTT
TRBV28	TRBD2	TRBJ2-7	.	CASTAGGVSYEQYF	TGTGCCAGCACGGCGGGAGGGGTCTCCTACGAGCAGTACTTC
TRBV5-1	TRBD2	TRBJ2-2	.	CASSLTPAGGSTGELFF	TGCGCCAGCAGCCTGACCCCAGCGGGAGGTAGCACCGGGGAGCTGTTTTTT
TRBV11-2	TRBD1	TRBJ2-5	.	CASSLRRGQSSQYF	TGTGCCAGCAGCTTACGCAGGGGGCAATCGAGCCAGTACTTC
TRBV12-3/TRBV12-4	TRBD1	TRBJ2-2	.	CASRPTGAVTGELFF	TGTGCCAGCAGACCTACAGGGGCGGTTACCGGGGAGCTGTTTTTT
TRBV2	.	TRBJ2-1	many	CASKRGFDEQFF	TGTGCCAGCAAAAGAGGGTTTGATGAGCAGTTCTTC
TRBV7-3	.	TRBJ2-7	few	CASSLMAGPSYEQYF	TGTGCCAGCAGCTTAATGGCCGGGCCCTCCTACGAGCAGTACTTC
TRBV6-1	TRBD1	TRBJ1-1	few	CATGQLLNTEAFF	TGTGCCACGGGACAGCTCCTGAACACTGAAGCTTTCTTT
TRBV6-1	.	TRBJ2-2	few	CASTKWTGELFF	TGTGCCAGCACCAAGTGGACCGGGGAGCTGTTTTTT
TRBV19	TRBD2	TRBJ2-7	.	CASSISGDRYEQYF	TGTGCCAGTAGTATAAGCGGGGACCGCTACGAGCAGTACTTC
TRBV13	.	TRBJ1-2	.	CASSDGGEDYGYTF	TGTGCCAGCAGCGACGGGGGGGAGGACTATGGCTACACCTTC
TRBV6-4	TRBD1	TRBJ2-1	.	CASSALQGGSNEQFF	TGTGCCAGCAGTGCTCTACAGGGGGGAAGCAATGAGCAGTTCTTC
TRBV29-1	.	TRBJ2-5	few	CSVVPSGMAVGETQYF	TGCAGCGTTGTGCCCTCCGGGATGGCTGTAGGGGAGACCCAGTACTTC
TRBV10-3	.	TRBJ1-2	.	CAIIPDYGYTF	TGTGCCATCATCCCCGACTATGGCTACACCTTC
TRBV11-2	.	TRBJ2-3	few	CASSLGLRGTDTQYF	TGTGCCAGCAGCTTAGGGCTAAGGGGCACAGATACGCAGTATTTT
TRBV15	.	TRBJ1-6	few	CATSQWIQGGGSPLHF	TGTGCCACCAGCCAGTGGATACAAGGGGGAGGTTCACCCCTCCACTTT
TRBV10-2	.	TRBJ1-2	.	CASSESTGSPYGYTF	TGCGCCAGCAGTGAGTCTACCGGGAGTCCCTATGGCTACACCTTC
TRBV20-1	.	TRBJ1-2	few	CSARPEGVYGYTF	TGCAGTGCAAGACCCGAAGGCGTATATGGCTACACCTTC
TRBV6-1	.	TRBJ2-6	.	CASSEAPRVGANVLTF	TGTGCCAGCAGTGAAGCGCCTCGGGTTGGGGCCAACGTCCTGACTTTC
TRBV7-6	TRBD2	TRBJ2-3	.	CASSGLAEGVHTQYF	TGTGCCAGCAGCGGACTAGCGGAAGGAGTACATACGCAGTATTTT
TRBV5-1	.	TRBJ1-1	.	CASSLYREGTEAFF	TGCGCCAGCAGCTTGTACAGGGAGGGTACTGAAGCTTTCTTT
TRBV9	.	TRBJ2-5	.	CASSVGGGMETQYF	TGTGCCAGCAGCGTAGGCGGCGGAATGGAGACCCAGTACTTC
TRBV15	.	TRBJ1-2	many	CATSRDRGGVNGYTF	TGTGCCACCAGCAGAGATCGGGGAGGGGTGAATGGCTACACCTTC
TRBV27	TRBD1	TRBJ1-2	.	CASSLQGSHNYGYTF	TGTGCCAGCAGCCTACAGGGGTCCCATAACTATGGCTACACCTTC
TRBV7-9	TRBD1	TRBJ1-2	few	CASSLSTGGYGYTF	TGTGCCAGCAGCTTATCGACAGGGGGCTATGGCTACACCTTC
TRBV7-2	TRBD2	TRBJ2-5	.	CASSFTAGLAGAQYF	TGTGCCAGCAGCTTCACGGCGGGACTAGCGGGAGCCCAGTACTTC
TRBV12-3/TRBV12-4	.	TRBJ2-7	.	CASTAPGSRGYEQYF	TGTGCCAGCACAGCCCCAGGCAGTCGGGGGTACGAGCAGTACTTC
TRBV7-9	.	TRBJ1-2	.	CASSLEDRGPILTYGYTF	TGTGCCAGCAGCTTAGAAGACAGAGGCCCAATCCTTACCTATGGCTACACCTTC
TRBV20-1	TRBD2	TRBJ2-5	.	CSATAGGWGETQYF	TGCAGTGCAACAGCGGGAGGGTGGGGGGAGACCCAGTACTTC
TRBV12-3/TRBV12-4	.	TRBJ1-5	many	CASSLNSRADQPQHF	TGTGCCAGCAGTTTAAATAGCAGGGCTGATCAGCCCCAGCATTTT
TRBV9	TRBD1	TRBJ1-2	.	CASSPSGTGGYGYTF	TGTGCCAGCAGCCCGTCCGGGACAGGGGGCTATGGCTACACCTTC
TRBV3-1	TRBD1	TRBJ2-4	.	CASSRGQAPIARLAKNIQYF	TGTGCCAGCAGCCGTGGACAGGCGCCGATAGCGAGACTAGCCAAAAACATTCAGTACTTC
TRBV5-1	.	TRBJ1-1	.	CASSLAPGAAEAFF	TGCGCCAGCAGCTTGGCCCCAGGGGCCGCTGAAGCTTTCTTT
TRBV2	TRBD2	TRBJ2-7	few	CASSRSPGLAVGSSYEQYF	TGTGCCAGCAGCAGAAGTCCGGGACTAGCGGTTGGAAGCTCCTACGAGCAGTACTTC
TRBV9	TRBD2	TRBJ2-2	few	CASSVARGTSGGTGELFF	TGTGCCAGCAGCGTAGCTCGTGGGACTAGCGGGGGAACCGGGGAGCTGTTTTTT
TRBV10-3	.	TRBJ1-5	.	CAISERDASSRQPQHF	TGTGCCATCAGTGAGAGGGACGCCTCGAGTCGTCAGCCCCAGCATTTT